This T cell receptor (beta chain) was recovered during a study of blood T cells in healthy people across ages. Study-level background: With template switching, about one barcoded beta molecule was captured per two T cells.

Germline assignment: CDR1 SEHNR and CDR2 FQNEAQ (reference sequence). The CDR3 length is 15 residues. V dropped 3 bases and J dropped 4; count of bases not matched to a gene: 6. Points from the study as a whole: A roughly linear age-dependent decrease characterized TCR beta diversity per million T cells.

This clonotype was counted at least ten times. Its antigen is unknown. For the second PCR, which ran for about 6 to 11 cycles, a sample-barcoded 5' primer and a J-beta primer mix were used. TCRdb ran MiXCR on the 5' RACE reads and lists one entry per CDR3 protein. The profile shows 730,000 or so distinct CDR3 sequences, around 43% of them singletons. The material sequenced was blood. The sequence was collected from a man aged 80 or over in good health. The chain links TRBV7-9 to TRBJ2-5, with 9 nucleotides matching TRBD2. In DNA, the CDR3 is TGTGCCAGCAGCTTGTCACTAGCGGGCCGAGAGACCCAGTACTTC. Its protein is CASSLSLAGRETQYF.